This TCR beta chain came from a study of beta chain features in type 1 diabetes. Study-wide points: Moderate but significant shortening of TCRB CDR3s was recorded in all four CD4+ subsets from Type 1 diabetes patients.

This clone was recorded a few times. Its antigen remains unidentified. Mismatch with germline at one junction end may stem from a read error. Germline CDR1 and CDR2: MDHEN and SYDVKM. The length of the CDR3 is 11 residues. CD4+ naive, central memory, regulatory and stem cell-like memory cells were sorted via CD45RO/CCR7/CD25/CD127/CD95/CD27. Sorted populations were all over 95% pure. Reverse transcribing all isolated RNA meant expressed TCRB transcripts were sequenced. Measured with immunoSEQ multiplex PCR; TCRdb has only the in-frame clones, and not every one. In the table there are about 190,000 clones, almost 8% of which are singletons.

This chain joins TRBV28 and TRBJ2-7, with 7 nucleotides matching TRBD1. Sequencing was done on a sample of central memory CD4+ T cells from blood. This clonotype originated in a man aged 18 to 30 with type 1 diabetes. The CDR3 sequence is CASSRTGHQTF. CDR3 nucleotide sequence: TGTGCCAGCAGTCGGACAGGACACCAGACCTTC.